The sequence of this TCR beta chain was determined in a study of identifying expanded T cells in peripheral blood. Study conclusions and caveats: Clone count variance between approximately two-week samples rose with total template count.

CDR3 length: 13 residues. Between the trimmed V and J ends, which lost 6 bases and 5 bases, there was a span of 8 bases. Germline V gene sequence: CDR1 MNHNY, CDR2 SVGAGI (reference sequence). Here immunoSEQ multiplex PCR was the method, and the copy in TCRdb shows in-frame clones only, minus some. The sample carries about 130,000 clones, around nine tenths recorded once. A single count supports this clone. Its antigen remains unidentified. The chain carries TRBV6-6 and TRBJ1-6; D is perhaps TRBD1 (5 bases). Sequenced material: blood. The clonotype was recovered from a person aged 18 to 75 in good health. The DNA for the CDR3 is TGTGCCAGCAGAAGGGACGATAATTCACCCCTCCACTTT. This gives the protein CASRRDDNSPLHF.